Listed here are 26 T cell receptor beta chains from one sample, sequenced in a study of blood T cell repertoires in COVID-19. The assay was immunoSEQ multiplex PCR, and TCRdb's table has in-frame clones only and misses some. The sample has 84,000 or so clones; 80% are singletons. The sequenced material came from peripheral blood. The receptor set was obtained from a woman aged 80 or over with acute or convalescent COVID-19.

This chain uses TRBV7-7 with TRBJ2-2; TRBD1 is a possible D gene (5 bases). V gave up 1 base and J gave up 7 bases, with 7 bases separating them. This CDR3 contains 13 residues. Germline CDR1 and CDR2: SSHAT and FNYEAQ (reference sequence). The CDR3, as DNA: TGTGCCAGCAGCTTAGACAGGAGCGGGGAGCTGTTTTTT. This encodes CASSLDRSGELFF.

This clone was seen more than once but under ten times. The genes are TRBV3-1 (or the pseudogene TRBV3-2) and TRBJ1-6; D possibly corresponds to TRBD1 (6 bases). Trimming took 4 bases from V and 8 from J, leaving 9 bases between them. CDR3 length: 13 residues. Per the germline V gene, CDR1 is LGHDT and CDR2 is YNNKEL (reference sequence). CDR3 in amino acids: CASSPRTDSPLHF. The DNA of the CDR3 is TGTGCCAGCAGCCCCCGGACAGATTCACCCCTCCACTTT.

The J gene is TRBJ1-1, the V gene TRBV5-1; tentatively, D is TRBD1 (6 bases). V dropped 4 bases and J dropped 2 bases, with 15 bases sitting between them. The length of the CDR3 is 15 residues. Per the germline V gene, CDR1 is SGHRS and CDR2 is YFSETQ. This CDR3 is CASSLWGGANTEAFF. The CDR3 DNA sequence: TGCGCCAGCAGCCTGTGGGGGGGCGCCAACACTGAAGCTTTCTTT.

The CDR3 reads CASARTYNEQFF. In nucleotides, the CDR3 is TGTGCCAGTGCGCGAACCTACAATGAGCAGTTCTTC. The rearrangement uses TRBV19 and TRBJ2-1; D is ambiguous. This CDR3 spans 12 amino acids. Germline values: CDR1 LNHDA, CDR2 SQIVND (reference sequence). The V and J ends lost 8 bases and 2 bases respectively, with 7 bases between them. The variable domain in full, with the rest retrieved from reference TRBV19 and TRBJ2-1, is DGGITQSPKYLFRKEGQNVTLSCEQNLNHDAMYWYRQDPGQGLRLIYYSQIVNDFQKGDIAEGYSVSREKKESFPLTVTSAQKNPTAFYLCASARTYNEQFFGPGTRLTVL.

CDR3 protein: CASSFASSSTDTQYF. The CDR3 region has the DNA TGTGCCAGCAGCTTTGCTAGTTCATCCACAGATACGCAGTATTTT. V gene TRBV11-1 combines with J gene TRBJ2-3; D is unresolved. This CDR3 comprises 15 residues. Germline CDR1 and CDR2: SGHAT and FQDESV (reference sequence). Trimming took 3 bases from V and 2 from J, leaving 12 bases between them.

This chain uses TRBV19 with TRBJ1-2, with D perhaps matching TRBD1 (5 bases). With 3 bases removed from V and 0 bases from J, the gap between germline ends came to 11 bases. Per the germline V gene, CDR1 is LNHDA and CDR2 is SQIVND (reference sequence). The CDR3 loop spans 15 amino acids. The CDR3 protein is CASSIPGGANYGYTF. The CDR3 DNA sequence: TGTGCCAGTAGTATCCCGGGGGGTGCTAACTATGGCTACACCTTC. The full variable domain, its missing parts supplied by reference TRBV19 and TRBJ1-2, is DGGITQSPKYLFRKEGQNVTLSCEQNLNHDAMYWYRQDPGQGLRLIYYSQIVNDFQKGDIAEGYSVSREKKESFPLTVTSAQKNPTAFYLCASSIPGGANYGYTFGSGTRLTVV.

CDR3 nucleotide sequence: TGTGCCAGCAGGAAGCCCCCGGGGGGCGAGCAGTACTTC. This sequence encodes CASRKPPGGEQYF. V gene TRBV6-5 combines with J gene TRBJ2-7, with 7 positions matching TRBD2. After removal of 6 bases from V and 6 bases from J, the junction contained 8 bases not matched to a gene. The germline gives CDR1 MNHEY, CDR2 SVGAGI. There are 13 residues in the CDR3.

The V gene is TRBV12-3 or TRBV12-4, the J gene TRBJ2-3; D possibly corresponds to TRBD1 (6 bases). CDR3 size: 13 residues. The germline V and J ends were trimmed by 1 base and 6 bases, with 8 bases remaining between them. This CDR3 is CASSLGRGDTQYF. The CDR3 DNA is TGTGCCAGCAGTTTAGGTAGGGGGGATACGCAGTATTTT.

The rearrangement links TRBV30 to TRBJ2-5; D remains ambiguous. This CDR3 region has 11 residues. The germline CDR1 and CDR2 sequences are GTSNPN and SVGIG (reference sequence). V lost 2 bases and J lost 5, with 6 bases in between. The CDR3 region has the DNA TGTGCCTGGAGTTACGGGGAGACCCAGTACTTC. It is translated as CAWSYGETQYF.

CDR3 sequence reads: CASRLATRQETQYF. The CDR3 DNA reads as TGTGCCAGCAGATTGGCGACACGACAAGAGACCCAGTACTTC. The chain couples TRBV27 to TRBJ2-5; D not resolved. With 6 bases removed from V and 2 bases from J, the gap between germline ends came to 13 bases. CDR1 is MNHEY, CDR2 SMNVEV, per germline (reference sequence). The CDR3 runs to 14 residues.

This clone turned up a few times. V is TRBV18 and J is TRBJ2-2, with 9 bases lining up with TRBD1. J gave up 3 bases and V 2 bases, and 7 bases lay outside the gene matches. The germline gives CDR1 KGHSH, CDR2 LQKENI. The CDR3 sequence is 17 residues long. The CDR3, as DNA: TGTGCCAGCTCACCAAAACCCGGACAGGGGTACACCGGGGAGCTGTTTTTT. It specifies CASSPKPGQGYTGELFF.

The sample holds one count of this clone. V gene TRBV5-5 combines with J gene TRBJ2-5, with TRBD1 identical over 7 bases. J was trimmed by 0 bases and V by 4 bases; bases with no gene match: 9. Germline-derived CDR1 and CDR2 are SGHKS and YYEKEE (reference sequence). The CDR3 spans 16 residues. The CDR3 sequence is CASSTGGQSYQETQYF. CDR3 nucleotide sequence: TGTGCCAGCAGCACTGGGGGACAGTCGTACCAAGAGACCCAGTACTTC.

The V gene is TRBV30, the J gene TRBJ2-2, with D unresolved. The CDR3 is 12 amino acids. V was shortened by 3 bases and J by 1 base, with 3 bases between the two germline ends. The germline V gene encodes CDR1 GTSNPN and CDR2 SVGIG (reference sequence). As DNA, the CDR3 is TGTGCCTGGAGCGGGAACACCGGGGAGCTGTTTTTT. Protein product: CAWSGNTGELFF.

The CDR3 DNA is TGTGCCACCAGTGATACCCAACAATTAGGGGCGCAGGATGAAAAACTGTTTTTT. It encodes CATSDTQQLGAQDEKLFF. This rearrangement joins TRBV24-1 to TRBJ1-4; tentative D call: TRBD1 (5 bases). V was clipped by 3 bases and J by 6 bases, with 22 bases between them. Germline values: CDR1 KGHDR, CDR2 SFDVKD. The CDR3 is 18 amino acids.

The CDR3 nucleotides read TGTGCCAGCAATCCAATGGGGCACGTAGGCACTGAAGCTTTCTTT. It yields the protein CASNPMGHVGTEAFF. The J gene is TRBJ1-1, the V gene TRBV6-5; possible D gene TRBD1, 5 bases. CDR1 is MNHEY and CDR2 is SVGAGI in the germline V gene. Trimming cost V 7 bases and J 4 bases, with 19 bases left between them. The CDR3 is 15 amino acids.

The V gene is TRBV2, the J gene TRBJ2-1, with a possible D match to TRBD2 (6 bases). V was clipped by 6 bases and J by 1 base, with 13 bases between them. The CDR3 runs to 15 residues. Germline V gene sequence: CDR1 SNHLY, CDR2 FYNNEI. CDR3 DNA sequence: TGTGCCAGCAGACTATCTGGGGGGTCCTACAATGAGCAGTTCTTC. Its translation is CASRLSGGSYNEQFF.

The chain has TRBV18 and TRBJ2-7; a weak D match, TRBD2 (6 bases). CDR1 is KGHSH and CDR2 is LQKENI in the germline V gene. The CDR3 is 15 amino acids. V lost 0 bases and J lost 0, with 9 bases in between. The CDR3 nucleotides read TGTGCCAGCTCACCACCCCTGGGGGGCTCCTACGAGCAGTACTTC. Translating it yields CASSPPLGGSYEQYF.

The V gene is TRBV11-2, the J gene TRBJ1-4, with 11 bases matching TRBD1. Germline V lookup: CDR1 SGHAT, CDR2 FQNNGV. The trim removed 5 bases at V and 5 bases at J, leaving 1 base unmatched. This CDR3 is 14 amino acids long. The CDR3 DNA is TGTGCCAGCAGCCGGGACAGGGGGAATGAAAAACTGTTTTTT. Its translation: CASSRDRGNEKLFF.

This chain links TRBV21-1 with TRBJ1-5. TRBV21-1 is assigned pseudogene status. This CDR3 comprises 17 residues. CDR3 bases: TGTGCCAGCAGCAAAGGGGCGGGGAAGCGGGGCAATCAGCCCCAGCATTTT. Translation: CASSKGAGKRGNQPQHF.

V usage is TRBV7-2 and J usage is TRBJ2-3; 8 bases are shared with TRBD2. CDR1 is SGHTA and CDR2 is FQGNSA in the germline V gene. Trimming cost V 5 bases and J 2 bases; bases outside gene matches: 15. The CDR3 extends over 18 amino acids. The CDR3 nucleotides are TGTGCCAGCAGCCCGGGAAGAGAGCGCGGGGGGAACACAGATACGCAGTATTTT. This translates into CASSPGRERGGNTDTQYF.

This chain's CDR3 is CASSLGTGESYEQYF. DNA of the CDR3: TGTGCCAGCAGCTTGGGGACAGGGGAATCCTACGAGCAGTACTTC. V is TRBV5-4 and J is TRBJ2-7, with TRBD1 matching over 9 bases. Per the germline V gene, CDR1 is SGHNT and CDR2 is YYREEE (reference sequence). The CDR3 spans 15 residues. J lost 1 base, V lost 0 bases, and 2 bases had no gene match.

V gene TRBV6-4 combines with J gene TRBJ2-3, with 7 bases aligning to TRBD2. This CDR3 is 15 amino acids long. Germline values: CDR1 MRHNA, CDR2 SNTAGT. V lost 5 bases to trimming and J lost 3 bases; unmatched junction nucleotides: 8. CDR3 sequence (DNA): TGTGCCAGCAGTCCGACTAGCAGGAGAACAGATACGCAGTATTTT. Residues: CASSPTSRRTDTQYF.

The CDR3 DNA is TGTGCCAGCAGCGTAGTGGTGGGACAGGGAACAGATACGCAGTATTTT. Translating gives CASSVVVGQGTDTQYF. The chain is built from TRBV9 and TRBJ2-3; 9 bases fit TRBD1. This CDR3 contains 16 residues. The ends lost 0 bases at V and 3 bases at J; junction bases unmatched: 5. The germline CDR1 and CDR2 sequences are SGDLS and YYNGEE.

This clone was seen a handful of times. The chain employs TRBV18 and TRBJ2-5; the D gene is possibly TRBD2 (5 bases). In germline, CDR1 is KGHSH, CDR2 LQKENI. The CDR3 length is 13 residues. Trimming removed 2 bases at V and 8 bases at J, with 12 bases between. DNA for the CDR3: TGTGCCAGCTCACCAGTTCCAGGAGGCACCCAGTACTTC. Protein product: CASSPVPGGTQYF. Complete variable domain (other parts from reference TRBV18 and TRBJ2-5): NAGVMQNPRHLVRRRGQEARLRCSPMKGHSHVYWYRQLPEEGLKFMVYLQKENIIDESGMPKERFSAEFPKEGPSILRIQQVVRGDSAAYFCASSPVPGGTQYFGPGTRLLVL.

The chain couples TRBV14 to TRBJ2-1; the match to TRBD2 covers 8 bases. V lost 4 bases to trimming and J lost 0 bases; unmatched junction nucleotides: 2. The germline V gene has CDR1 SGHDN and CDR2 FVKESK. CDR3 length equals 15 residues. CDR3 protein: CASSRTSLSYNEQFF. CDR3 DNA sequence: TGTGCCAGCAGCCGGACTAGCCTCTCCTACAATGAGCAGTTCTTC. Looking up the rest from reference TRBV14 and TRBJ2-1 gives the full variable domain: EAGVTQFPSHSVIEKGQTVTLRCDPISGHDNLYWYRRVMGKEIKFLLHFVKESKQDESGMPNNRFLAERTGGTYSTLKVQPAELEDSGVYFCASSRTSLSYNEQFFGPGTRLTVL.

This rearrangement joins TRBV9 to TRBJ2-7, with 11 bases aligning to TRBD2. Germline loops: CDR1 SGDLS, CDR2 YYNGEE. V dropped 2 bases and J dropped 2; count of bases not matched to a gene: 6. The CDR3 is made up of 16 amino acids. The CDR3 bases are TGTGCCAGCAGCGTCACCGGGACTAGCGGAACCTACGAGCAGTACTTC. This translates into CASSVTGTSGTYEQYF.